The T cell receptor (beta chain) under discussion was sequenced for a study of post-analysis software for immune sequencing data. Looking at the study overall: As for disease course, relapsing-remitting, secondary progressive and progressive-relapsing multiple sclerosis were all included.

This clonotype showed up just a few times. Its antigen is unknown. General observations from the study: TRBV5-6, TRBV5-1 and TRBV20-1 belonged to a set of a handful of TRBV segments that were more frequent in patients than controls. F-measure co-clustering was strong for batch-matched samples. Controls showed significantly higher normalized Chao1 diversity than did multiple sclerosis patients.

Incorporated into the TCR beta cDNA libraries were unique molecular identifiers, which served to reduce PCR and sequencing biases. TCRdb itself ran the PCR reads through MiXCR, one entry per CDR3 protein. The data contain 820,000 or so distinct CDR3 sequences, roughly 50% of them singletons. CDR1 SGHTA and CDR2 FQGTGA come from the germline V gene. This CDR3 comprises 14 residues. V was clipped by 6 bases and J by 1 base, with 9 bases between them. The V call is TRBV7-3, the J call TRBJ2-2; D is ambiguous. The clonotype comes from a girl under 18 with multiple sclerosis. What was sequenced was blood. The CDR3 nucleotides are TGTGCCAGCAGTTTAGGCTTGAACACCGGGGAGCTGTTTTTT. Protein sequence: CASSLGLNTGELFF.